This T cell receptor (beta chain) was captured by sequencing in a study of shared T cell receptors in the human thymus. The germline V and J ends were trimmed by 10 bases and 0 bases, with 18 bases remaining between them. CDR1 and CDR2 from the germline V gene are SGHVS and FNYEAQ. The CDR3 has 15 amino acids. Assay used: immunoSEQ multiplex PCR; TCRdb lists only in-frame clones, some missing. This table holds almost 550,000 clones, approximately 80% found once. This sample also belongs to another study, concerning human thymus T cells. That study adds: Resected material from corrective heart surgery provided the thymus tissue analysed.

Sequencing was performed on thymocytes. The source is a boy under three years old with a congenital heart defect. The chain carries TRBV7-6 and TRBJ1-2, with a tentative D call TRBD1 (6 bases). CDR3 loop: CATPGQGLTNYGYTF. The CDR3 bases are TGTGCCACCCCCGGGCAGGGGCTTACTAACTATGGCTACACCTTC.